This record concerns one TCR beta chain sequence. Its antigen is unidentified. The sample is drawn from a study of cytomegalovirus exposure and HLA in healthy donors. Study observations and caveats: The majority of CMV-associated TCR beta chains were reported as apparently HLA-restricted in a later analysis.

Researchers ran the PCR with 60 Vbeta and 13 Jbeta primers. Using immunoSEQ multiplex PCR, the repertoire was profiled, and TCRdb retains in-frame clones only, with some absent. The data show about 160,000 clones, 81% seen once. Germline loops: CDR1 SGHRS, CDR2 YFSETQ. This CDR3 is built from 17 residues. Trimming took off 4 bases at V and 5 bases at J, with 21 bases between the two ends. The receptor was derived from a man aged 45-65 years in good health and CMV-seropositive. This chain uses TRBV5-1 with TRBJ1-4; D gene unclear. Sequencing was carried out using PBMCs. The CDR3 spells CASSVGVVGSGNEKLFF. DNA for the CDR3: TGCGCCAGCAGCGTTGGGGTGGTCGGGTCGGGGAATGAAAAACTGTTTTTT.